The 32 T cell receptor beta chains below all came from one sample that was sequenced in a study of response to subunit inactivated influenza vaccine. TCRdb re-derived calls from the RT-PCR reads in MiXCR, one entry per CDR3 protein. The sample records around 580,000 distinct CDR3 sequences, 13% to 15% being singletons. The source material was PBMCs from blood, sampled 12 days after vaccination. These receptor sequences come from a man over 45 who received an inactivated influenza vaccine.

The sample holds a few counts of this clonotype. CDR3 sequence: CSVLRDRANYEQYF. The DNA for the CDR3 is TGCAGCGTCCTCCGGGACAGGGCGAACTACGAGCAGTACTTC. The chain links TRBV29-1 to TRBJ2-7; 9 positions agree with TRBD1. The CDR3 spans 14 residues. V was clipped by 6 bases and J by 3 bases; unmatched bases: 9. The V gene's germline CDR1 is SQVTM and CDR2 ANQGSEA.

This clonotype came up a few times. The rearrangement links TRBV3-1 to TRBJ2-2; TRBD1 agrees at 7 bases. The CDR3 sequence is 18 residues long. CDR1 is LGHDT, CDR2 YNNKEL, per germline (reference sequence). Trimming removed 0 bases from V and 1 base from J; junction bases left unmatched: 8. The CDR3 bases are TGTGCCAGCAGCCAAGATCTTAGGGACAGCAGGAACACCGGGGAGCTGTTTTTT. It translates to CASSQDLRDSRNTGELFF.

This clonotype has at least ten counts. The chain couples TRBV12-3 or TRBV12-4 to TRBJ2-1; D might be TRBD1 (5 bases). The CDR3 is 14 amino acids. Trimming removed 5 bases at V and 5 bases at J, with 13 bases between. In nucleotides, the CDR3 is TGTGCCAGCAGTGACAGTTTCAGCAACAATGAGCAGTTCTTC. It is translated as CASSDSFSNNEQFF.

In DNA, the CDR3 is TGTGCCAGCAGCTTAGCGGACACAACTAATGAAAAACTGTTTTTT. Amino acid sequence: CASSLADTTNEKLFF. This sequence joins TRBV7-2 and TRBJ1-4; D perhaps matches TRBD1 (5 bases). Germline lookup yields CDR1 SGHTA and CDR2 FQGNSA. The V gene lost 0 bases and the J gene lost 0 bases, with 5 bases spanning the gap. The CDR3 runs to 15 residues. Full variable domain (remainder filled in from reference TRBV7-2 and TRBJ1-4): GAGVSQSPSNKVTEKGKDVELRCDPISGHTALYWYRQSLGQGLEFLIYFQGNSAPDKSGLPSDRFSAERTGGSVSTLTIQRTQQEDSAVYLCASSLADTTNEKLFFGSGTQLSVL.

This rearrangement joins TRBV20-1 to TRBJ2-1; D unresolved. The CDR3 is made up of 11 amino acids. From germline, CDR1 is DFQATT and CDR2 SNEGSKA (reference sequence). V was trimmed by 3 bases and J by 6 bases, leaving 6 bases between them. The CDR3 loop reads CSASSVNEQFF. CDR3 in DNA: TGCAGTGCTAGTTCGGTCAATGAGCAGTTCTTC.

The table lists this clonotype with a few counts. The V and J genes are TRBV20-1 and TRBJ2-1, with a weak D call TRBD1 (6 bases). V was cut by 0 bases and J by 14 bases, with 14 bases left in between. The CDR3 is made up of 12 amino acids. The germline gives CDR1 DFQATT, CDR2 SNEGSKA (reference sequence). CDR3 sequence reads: CSARDHRPGEFF. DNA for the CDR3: TGCAGTGCTAGAGATCATCGCCCAGGGGAGTTCTTC.

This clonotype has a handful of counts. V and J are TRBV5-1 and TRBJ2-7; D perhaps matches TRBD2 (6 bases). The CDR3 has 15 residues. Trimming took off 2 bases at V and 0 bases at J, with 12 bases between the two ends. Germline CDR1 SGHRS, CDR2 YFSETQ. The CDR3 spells CASSFYRESSYEQYF. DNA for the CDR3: TGCGCCAGCAGCTTCTACCGGGAGAGCTCCTACGAGCAGTACTTC.

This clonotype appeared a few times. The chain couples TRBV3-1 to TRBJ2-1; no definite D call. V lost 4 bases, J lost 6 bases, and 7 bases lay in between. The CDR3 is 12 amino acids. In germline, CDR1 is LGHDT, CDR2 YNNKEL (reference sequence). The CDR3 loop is CASSPAPNEQFF. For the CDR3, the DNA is TGTGCCAGCAGCCCAGCCCCCAATGAGCAGTTCTTC.

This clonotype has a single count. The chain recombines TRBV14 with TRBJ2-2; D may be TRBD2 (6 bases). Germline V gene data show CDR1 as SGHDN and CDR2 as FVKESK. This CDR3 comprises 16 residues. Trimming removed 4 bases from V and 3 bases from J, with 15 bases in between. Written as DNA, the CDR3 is TGTGCCAGCAGCCTACATGCGGGGTCTGACACCGGGGAGCTGTTTTTT. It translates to CASSLHAGSDTGELFF.

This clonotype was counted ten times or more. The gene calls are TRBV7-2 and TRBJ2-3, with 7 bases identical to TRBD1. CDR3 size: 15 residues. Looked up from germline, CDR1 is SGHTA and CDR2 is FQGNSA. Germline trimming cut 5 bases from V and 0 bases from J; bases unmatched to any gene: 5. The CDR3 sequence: CASSRGTVSTDTQYF. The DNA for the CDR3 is TGTGCCAGCAGCAGAGGGACAGTGAGCACAGATACGCAGTATTTT.

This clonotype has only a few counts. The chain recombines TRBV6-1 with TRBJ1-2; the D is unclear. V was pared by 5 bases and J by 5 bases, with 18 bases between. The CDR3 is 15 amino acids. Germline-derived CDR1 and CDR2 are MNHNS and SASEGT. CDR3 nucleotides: TGTGCCAGCAGTCGAGCCTCAGCTTCTGGGTATGGCTACACCTTC. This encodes CASSRASASGYGYTF.

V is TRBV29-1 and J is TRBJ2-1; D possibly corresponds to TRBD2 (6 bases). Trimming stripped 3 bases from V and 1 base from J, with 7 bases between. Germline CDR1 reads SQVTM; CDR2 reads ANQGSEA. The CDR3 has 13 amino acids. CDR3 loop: CSVDGGSYNEQFF. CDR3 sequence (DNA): TGCAGCGTTGATGGGGGGTCCTACAATGAGCAGTTCTTC.

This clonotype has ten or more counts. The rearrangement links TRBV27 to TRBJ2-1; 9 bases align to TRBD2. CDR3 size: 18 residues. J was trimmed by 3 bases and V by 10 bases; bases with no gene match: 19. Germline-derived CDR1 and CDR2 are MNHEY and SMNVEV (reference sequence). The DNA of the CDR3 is TGTGCCACCAGGGGACTCGGGACTAGCTTTAAGGACTACAATGAGCAGTTCTTC. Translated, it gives CATRGLGTSFKDYNEQFF.

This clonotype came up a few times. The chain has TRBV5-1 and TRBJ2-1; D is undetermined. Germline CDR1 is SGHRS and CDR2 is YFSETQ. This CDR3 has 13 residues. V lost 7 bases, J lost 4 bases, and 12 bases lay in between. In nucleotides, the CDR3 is TGCGCCAGCCGCCCGACTGAATACAATGAGCAGTTCTTC. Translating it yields CASRPTEYNEQFF.

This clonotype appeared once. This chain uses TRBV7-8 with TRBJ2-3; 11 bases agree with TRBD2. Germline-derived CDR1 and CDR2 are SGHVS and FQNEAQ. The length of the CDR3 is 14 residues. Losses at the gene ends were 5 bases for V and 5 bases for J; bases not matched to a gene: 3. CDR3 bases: TGTGCCAGCAGCAGACTAGCGGGGATAGATACGCAGTATTTT. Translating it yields CASSRLAGIDTQYF.

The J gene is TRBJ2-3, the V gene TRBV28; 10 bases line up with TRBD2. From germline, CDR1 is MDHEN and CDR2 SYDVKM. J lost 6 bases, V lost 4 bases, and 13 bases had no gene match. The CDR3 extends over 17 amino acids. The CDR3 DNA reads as TGTGCCAGCAGTTCCGCTGGACTAGCGGTTTTGGGGGATACGCAGTATTTT. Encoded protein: CASSSAGLAVLGDTQYF.

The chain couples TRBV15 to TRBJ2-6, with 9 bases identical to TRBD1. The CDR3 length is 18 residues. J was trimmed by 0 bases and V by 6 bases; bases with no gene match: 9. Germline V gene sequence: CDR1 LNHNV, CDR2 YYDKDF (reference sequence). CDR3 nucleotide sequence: TGTGCCACCAGTCAAAGGACAGGGGCATACTCTGGGGCCAACGTCCTGACTTTC. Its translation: CATSQRTGAYSGANVLTF. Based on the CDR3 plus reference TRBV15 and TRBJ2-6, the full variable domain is DAMVIQNPRYQVTQFGKPVTLSCSQTLNHNVMYWYQQKSSQAPKLLFHYYDKDFNNEADTPDNFQSRRPNTSFCFLDIRSPGLGDTAMYLCATSQRTGAYSGANVLTFGAGSRLTVL.

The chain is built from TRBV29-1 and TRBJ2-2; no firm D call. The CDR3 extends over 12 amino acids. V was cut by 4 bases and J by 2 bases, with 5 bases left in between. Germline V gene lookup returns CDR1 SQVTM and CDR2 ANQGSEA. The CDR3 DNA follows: TGCAGCGTTGGGGATAACACCGGGGAGCTGTTTTTT. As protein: CSVGDNTGELFF.

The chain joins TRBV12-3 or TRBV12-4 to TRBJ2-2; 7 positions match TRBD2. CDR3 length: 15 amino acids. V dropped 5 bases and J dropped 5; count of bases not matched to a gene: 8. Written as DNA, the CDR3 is TGTGCCAGCAGTCTAATAGCGGGTGGAACCGGGGAGCTGTTTTTT. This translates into CASSLIAGGTGELFF.

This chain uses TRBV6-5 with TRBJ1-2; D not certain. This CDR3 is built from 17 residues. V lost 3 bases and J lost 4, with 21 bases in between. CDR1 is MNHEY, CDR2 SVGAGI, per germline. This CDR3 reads CASSYFASLNTTYGYTF. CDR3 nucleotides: TGTGCCAGCAGTTATTTCGCCAGTCTGAATACCACCTATGGCTACACCTTC.

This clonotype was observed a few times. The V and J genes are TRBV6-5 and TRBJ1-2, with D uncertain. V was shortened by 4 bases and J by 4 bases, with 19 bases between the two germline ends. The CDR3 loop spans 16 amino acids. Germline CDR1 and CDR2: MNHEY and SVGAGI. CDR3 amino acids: CASSSPGLRAAYGYTF. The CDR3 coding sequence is TGTGCCAGCAGTTCCCCCGGGCTGAGGGCCGCCTATGGCTACACCTTC.

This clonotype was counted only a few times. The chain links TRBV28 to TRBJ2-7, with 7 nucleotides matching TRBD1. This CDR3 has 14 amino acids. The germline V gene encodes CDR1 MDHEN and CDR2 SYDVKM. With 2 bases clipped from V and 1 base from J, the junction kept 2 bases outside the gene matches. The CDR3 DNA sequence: TGTGCCAGCAGTTTAGGGGGACAGTCCTACGAGCAGTACTTC. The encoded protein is CASSLGGQSYEQYF.

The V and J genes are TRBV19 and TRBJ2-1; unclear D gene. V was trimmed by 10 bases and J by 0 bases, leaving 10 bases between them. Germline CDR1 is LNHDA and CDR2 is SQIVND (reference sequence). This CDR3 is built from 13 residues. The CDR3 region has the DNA TGTGCCACCGCGCAGAGCTCCTACAATGAGCAGTTCTTC. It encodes CATAQSSYNEQFF.

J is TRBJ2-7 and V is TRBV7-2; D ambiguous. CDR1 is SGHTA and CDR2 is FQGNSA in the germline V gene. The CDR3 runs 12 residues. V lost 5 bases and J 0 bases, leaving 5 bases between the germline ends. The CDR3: CASSISSYEQYF. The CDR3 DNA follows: TGTGCCAGCAGCATTAGCTCCTACGAGCAGTACTTC.

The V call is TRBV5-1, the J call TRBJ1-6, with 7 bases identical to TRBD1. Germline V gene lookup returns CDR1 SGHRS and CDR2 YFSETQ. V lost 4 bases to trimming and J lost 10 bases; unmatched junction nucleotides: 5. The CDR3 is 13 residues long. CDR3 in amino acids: CASSGPGGSPLHF. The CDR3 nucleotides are TGCGCCAGCAGCGGGCCAGGGGGATCACCCCTCCACTTT.

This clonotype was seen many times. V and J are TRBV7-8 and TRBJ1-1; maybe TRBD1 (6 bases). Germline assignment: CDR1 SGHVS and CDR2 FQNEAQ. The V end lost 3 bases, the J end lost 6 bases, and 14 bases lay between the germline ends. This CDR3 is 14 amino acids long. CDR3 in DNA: TGTGCCAGCAGCTTTAGCGGCCCAGGGGCTGAAGCTTTCTTT. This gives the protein CASSFSGPGAEAFF. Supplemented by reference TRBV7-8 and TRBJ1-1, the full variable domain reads GAGVSQSPRYKVAKRGQDVALRCDPISGHVSLFWYQQALGQGPEFLTYFQNEAQLDKSGLPSDRFFAERPEGSVSTLKIQRTQQEDSAVYLCASSFSGPGAEAFFGQGTRLTVV.

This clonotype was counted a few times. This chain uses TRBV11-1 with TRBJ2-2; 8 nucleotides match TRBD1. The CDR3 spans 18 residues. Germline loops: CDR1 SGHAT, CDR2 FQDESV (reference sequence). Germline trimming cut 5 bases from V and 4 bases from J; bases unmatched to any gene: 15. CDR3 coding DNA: TGTGCCAGCAGCCCCTCATGGAGGACAGGGTTCCTCACCGGGGAGCTGTTTTTT. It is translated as CASSPSWRTGFLTGELFF. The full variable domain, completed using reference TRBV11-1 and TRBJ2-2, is EAEVAQSPRYKITEKSQAVAFWCDPISGHATLYWYRQILGQGPELLVQFQDESVVDDSQLPKDRFSAERLKGVDSTLKIQPAELGDSAMYLCASSPSWRTGFLTGELFFGEGSRLTVL.

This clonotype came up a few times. The CDR3 loop is CSAGQSINNEQFF. DNA of the CDR3: TGCAGTGCAGGACAGTCTATCAACAATGAGCAGTTCTTC. The chain combines TRBV20-1 with TRBJ2-1, with D perhaps TRBD1 (6 bases). Germline V gene data show CDR1 as DFQATT and CDR2 as SNEGSKA (reference sequence). V shed 6 bases and J shed 5 bases, with 14 bases lying between them. The CDR3 runs to 13 residues.

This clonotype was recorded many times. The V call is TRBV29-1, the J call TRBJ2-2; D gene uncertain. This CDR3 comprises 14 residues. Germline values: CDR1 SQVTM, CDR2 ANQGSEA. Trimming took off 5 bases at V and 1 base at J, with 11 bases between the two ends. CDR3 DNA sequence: TGCAGCGTTCGCCCCCCAGGGAACACCGGGGAGCTGTTTTTT. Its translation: CSVRPPGNTGELFF.

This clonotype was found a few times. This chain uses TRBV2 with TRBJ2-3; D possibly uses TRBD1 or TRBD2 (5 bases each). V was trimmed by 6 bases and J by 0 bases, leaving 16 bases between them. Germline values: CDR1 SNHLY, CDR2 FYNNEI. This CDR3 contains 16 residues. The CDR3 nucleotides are TGTGCCAGCAGGAAAGGGACGGGGATTAGCACAGATACGCAGTATTTT. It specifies CASRKGTGISTDTQYF.

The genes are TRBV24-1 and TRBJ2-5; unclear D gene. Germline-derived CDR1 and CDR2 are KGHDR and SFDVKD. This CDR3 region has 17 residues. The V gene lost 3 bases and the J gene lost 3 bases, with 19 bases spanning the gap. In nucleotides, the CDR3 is TGTGCCACCAGTGATCCAACCTCCCCAATGTCGGAAGAGACCCAGTACTTC. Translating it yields CATSDPTSPMSEETQYF.

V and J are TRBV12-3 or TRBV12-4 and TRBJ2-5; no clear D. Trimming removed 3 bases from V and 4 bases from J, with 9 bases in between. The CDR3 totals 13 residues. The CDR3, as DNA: TGTGCCAGCAGTTTCGACCCGCGAGAGACCCAGTACTTC. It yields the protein CASSFDPRETQYF.